Listed here are 2 T cell receptor beta chains from one sample, sequenced in a study of T-cell memory formation after mild COVID-19. TCRdb fed the 5' RACE reads into MiXCR, producing one record per CDR3 protein. This sample carries about 420,000 distinct CDR3 sequences, more than 20% of them seen once, and the ten largest clones take around 14%. Sequenced input: PBMCs or a T cell subset sorted from them (not recorded which). The receptors derive from an adult woman who had mild COVID-19 (a few samples of this study predate the infection). Cell type and time point are not known.

This clonotype was counted only a few times. The chain joins TRBV2 to TRBJ2-3; no clear D. Germline-derived CDR1 and CDR2 are SNHLY and FYNNEI. V lost 2 bases and J 4 bases, leaving 7 bases between the germline ends. CDR3 length: 13 amino acids. The CDR3 here is CASSEKVADTQYF. The CDR3 region has the DNA TGTGCCAGCAGTGAAAAAGTGGCAGATACGCAGTATTTT.

This chain joins TRBV10-3 and TRBJ2-1; the D gene is possibly TRBD1 (6 bases). The CDR3 contains 12 residues. CDR1 is ENHRY, CDR2 SYGVKD, per germline. Trimming cost V 10 bases and J 6 bases, with 13 bases left between them. As DNA, the CDR3 is TGTGCCACCTCAGGGGTGGGCAATGAGCAGTTCTTC. Protein: CATSGVGNEQFF.